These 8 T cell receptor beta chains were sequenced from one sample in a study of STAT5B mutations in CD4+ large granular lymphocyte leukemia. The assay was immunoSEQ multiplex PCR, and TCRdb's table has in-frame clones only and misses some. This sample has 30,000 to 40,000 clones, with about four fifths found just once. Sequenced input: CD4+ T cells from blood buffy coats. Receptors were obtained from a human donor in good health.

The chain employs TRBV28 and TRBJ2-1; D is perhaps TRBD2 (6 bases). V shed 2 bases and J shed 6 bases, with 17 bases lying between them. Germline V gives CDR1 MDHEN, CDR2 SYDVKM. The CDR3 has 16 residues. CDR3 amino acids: CASSLERAGGGNEQFF. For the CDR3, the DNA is TGTGCCAGCAGTTTAGAGCGGGCGGGTGGCGGCAATGAGCAGTTCTTC.

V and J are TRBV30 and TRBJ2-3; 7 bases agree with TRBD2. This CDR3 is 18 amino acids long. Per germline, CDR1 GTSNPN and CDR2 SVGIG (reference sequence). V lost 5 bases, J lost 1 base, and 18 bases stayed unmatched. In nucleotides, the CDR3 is TGTGCCTGGTCCCGGGGAGGGAGGACGAGAAGTCGCACAGATACGCAGTATTTT. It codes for CAWSRGGRTRSRTDTQYF.

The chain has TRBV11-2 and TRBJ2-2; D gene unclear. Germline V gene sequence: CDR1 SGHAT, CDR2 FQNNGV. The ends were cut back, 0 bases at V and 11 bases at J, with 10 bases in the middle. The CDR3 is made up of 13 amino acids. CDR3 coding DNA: TGTGCCAGCAGCTTAGATTGGATGGGAGAGCTGTTTTTT. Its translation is CASSLDWMGELFF.

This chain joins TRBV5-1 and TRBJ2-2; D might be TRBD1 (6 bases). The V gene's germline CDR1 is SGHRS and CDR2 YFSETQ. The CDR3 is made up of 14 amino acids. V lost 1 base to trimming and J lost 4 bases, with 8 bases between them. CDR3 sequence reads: CASSLTGSTGELFF. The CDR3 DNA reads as TGCGCCAGCAGCTTGACAGGGTCCACCGGGGAGCTGTTTTTT.

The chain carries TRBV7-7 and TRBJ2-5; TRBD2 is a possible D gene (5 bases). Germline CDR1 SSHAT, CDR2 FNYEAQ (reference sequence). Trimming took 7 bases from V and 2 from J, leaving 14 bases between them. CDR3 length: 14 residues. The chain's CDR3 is CASNEGRHQETQYF. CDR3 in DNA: TGTGCCAGCAACGAGGGCCGTCATCAAGAGACCCAGTACTTC. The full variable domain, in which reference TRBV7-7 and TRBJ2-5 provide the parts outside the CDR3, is GAGVSQSPRYKVTKRGQDVTLRCDPISSHATLYWYQQALGQGPEFLTYFNYEAQPDKSGLPSDRFSAERPEGSISTLTIQRTEQRDSAMYRCASNEGRHQETQYFGPGTRLLVL.

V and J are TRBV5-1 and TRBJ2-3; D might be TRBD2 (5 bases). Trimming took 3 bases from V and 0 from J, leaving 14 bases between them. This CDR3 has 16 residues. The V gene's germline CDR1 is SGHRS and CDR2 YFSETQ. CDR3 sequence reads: CASSSGLFTSTDTQYF. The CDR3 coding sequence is TGCGCCAGCAGCTCCGGACTGTTCACTAGCACAGATACGCAGTATTTT.

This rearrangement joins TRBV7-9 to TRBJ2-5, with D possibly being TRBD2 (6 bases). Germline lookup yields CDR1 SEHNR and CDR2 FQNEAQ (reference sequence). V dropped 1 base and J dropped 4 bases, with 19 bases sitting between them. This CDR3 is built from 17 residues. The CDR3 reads CASSLGSGAGLRETQYF. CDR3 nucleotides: TGTGCCAGCAGCTTAGGGTCCGGGGCGGGACTTCGAGAGACCCAGTACTTC. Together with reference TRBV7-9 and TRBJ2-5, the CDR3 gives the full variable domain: DTGVSQNPRHKITKRGQNVTFRCDPISEHNRLYWYRQTLGQGPEFLTYFQNEAQLEKSRLLSDRFSAERPKGSFSTLEIQRTEQGDSAMYLCASSLGSGAGLRETQYFGPGTRLLVL.

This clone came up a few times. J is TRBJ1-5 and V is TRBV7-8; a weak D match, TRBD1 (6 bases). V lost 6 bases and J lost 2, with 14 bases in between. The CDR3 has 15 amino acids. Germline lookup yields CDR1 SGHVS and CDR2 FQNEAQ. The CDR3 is CASRPDRTRNQPQHF. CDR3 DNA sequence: TGTGCCAGCAGACCCGACAGGACCCGCAATCAGCCCCAGCATTTT.